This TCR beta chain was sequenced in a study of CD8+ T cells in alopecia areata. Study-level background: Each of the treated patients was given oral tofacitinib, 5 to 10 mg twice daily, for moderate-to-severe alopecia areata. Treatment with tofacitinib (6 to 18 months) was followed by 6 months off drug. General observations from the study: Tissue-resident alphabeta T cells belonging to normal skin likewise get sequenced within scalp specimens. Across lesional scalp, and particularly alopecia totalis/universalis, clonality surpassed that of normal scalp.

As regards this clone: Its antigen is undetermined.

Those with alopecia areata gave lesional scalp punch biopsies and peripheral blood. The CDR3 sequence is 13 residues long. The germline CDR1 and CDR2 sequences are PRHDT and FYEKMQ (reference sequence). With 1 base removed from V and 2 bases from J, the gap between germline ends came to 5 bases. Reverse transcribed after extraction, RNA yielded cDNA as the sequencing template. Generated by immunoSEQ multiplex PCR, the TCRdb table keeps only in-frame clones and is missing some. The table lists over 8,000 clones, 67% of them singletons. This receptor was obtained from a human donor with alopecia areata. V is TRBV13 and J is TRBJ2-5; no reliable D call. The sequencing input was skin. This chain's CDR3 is CASSLAYQETQYF. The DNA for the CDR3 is TGTGCCAGCAGCTTAGCCTATCAAGAGACCCAGTACTTC. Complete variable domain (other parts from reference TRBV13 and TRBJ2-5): AAGVIQSPRHLIKEKRETATLKCYPIPRHDTVYWYQQGPGQDPQFLISFYEKMQSDKGSIPDRFSAQQFSDYHSELNMSSLELGDSALYFCASSLAYQETQYFGPGTRLLVL.